Presented here are 27 T cell receptor beta chains from one specimen sequenced in a study of OX40 agonist ivuxolimab in advanced cancers. Library preparation used the immunoSEQ multiplex PCR assay. Held by TCRdb, this immuneACCESS table contains in-frame sequences only and omits some clones. Under half of the omission traces to an unresolved V gene where checked; the cause of the rest is unknown. This sample gives 95,000 to 100,000 clones in total; about 84% of them show up just once. The ten largest clones capture approximately 6.3% of the sample. The sequences come from CD4+ or CD8+ T cells sorted from blood, collected in a trial of the OX40 agonist ivuxolimab. The source of these receptors is an adult with an advanced solid tumor such as melanoma, head and neck, liver or kidney cancer.

The chain combines TRBV27 with TRBJ2-5, with D perhaps TRBD1 (6 bases). The J call may be incorrect, as the DNA end agrees better with TRBJ2-7. Germline CDR1 reads MNHEY; CDR2 reads SMNVEV (reference sequence). The CDR3 spans 15 residues. The CDR3 DNA reads TGTGCCAGCAGTCCCGACAGGTTGACTCTCTACGAGCAGTACTTC. Amino acids: CASSPDRLTLYEQYF.

The chain uses TRBV6-5 and TRBJ2-1; the match to TRBD2 covers 8 bases. Germline V gives CDR1 MNHEY, CDR2 SVGAGI. After removal of 8 bases from V and 10 bases from J, the junction contained 7 bases not matched to a gene. This CDR3 has 12 amino acids. As DNA, the CDR3 is TGTGCCAGCCTCGGGGGGGGGAGGGAGCAGTTCTTC. It encodes CASLGGGREQFF.

At least ten counts were recorded for this clone. The chain combines TRBV11-2 with TRBJ1-6, with D perhaps matching TRBD1 (6 bases). The CDR3 totals 14 residues. Trimming stripped 4 bases from V and 5 bases from J, with 9 bases between. CDR1 and CDR2 from the germline V gene are SGHAT and FQNNGV. The CDR3 sequence is CASSSDRNNSPLHF. In nucleotides, the CDR3 is TGTGCCAGCAGCTCGGACAGAAATAATTCACCCCTCCACTTT. The whole variable domain, filled in from reference TRBV11-2 and TRBJ1-6, reads EAGVAQSPRYKIIEKRQSVAFWCNPISGHATLYWYQQILGQGPKLLIQFQNNGVVDDSQLPKDRFSAERLKGVDSTLKIQPAKLEDSAVYLCASSSDRNNSPLHFGNGTRLTVT.

The chain has TRBV7-9 and TRBJ2-3; no definite D call. V was shortened by 5 bases and J by 3 bases, with 3 bases between the two germline ends. Germline values: CDR1 SEHNR, CDR2 FQNEAQ (reference sequence). The CDR3 spans 11 residues. CDR3 DNA sequence: TGTGCCAGCAGCCGAACAGATACGCAGTATTTT. The encoded protein is CASSRTDTQYF.

This sequence joins TRBV2 and TRBJ1-2; D is possibly TRBD1 (6 bases). CDR1 and CDR2 from the germline V gene are SNHLY and FYNNEI. This CDR3 has 15 amino acids. Trimming removed 3 bases at V and 5 bases at J, with 16 bases between. The CDR3 coding sequence is TGTGCCAGCAGTGATTCCGGGGGGCGCCGGTATGGCTACACCTTC. Encoded protein: CASSDSGGRRYGYTF. The full variable domain, its missing parts supplied by reference TRBV2 and TRBJ1-2, is EPEVTQTPSHQVTQMGQEVILRCVPISNHLYFYWYRQILGQKVEFLVSFYNNEISEKSEIFDDQFSVERPDGSNFTLKIRSTKLEDSAMYFCASSDSGGRRYGYTFGSGTRLTVV.

Here the CDR3 reads CASSVGTDAMGMGYGYTF. The CDR3 bases are TGTGCCAGCAGCGTAGGGACGGATGCGATGGGTATGGGCTATGGCTACACCTTC. The chain combines TRBV9 with TRBJ1-2; no firm D call. Germline lookup yields CDR1 SGDLS and CDR2 YYNGEE. The CDR3 totals 18 residues. V lost 0 bases, J lost 4 bases, and 22 bases lay in between.

The chain links TRBV14 to TRBJ1-1; TRBD1 aligns across 9 bases. The V gene's germline CDR1 is SGHDN and CDR2 FVKESK. The CDR3 is 15 amino acids. The V and J ends lost 2 bases and 4 bases, in that order; junction bases with no gene match: 5. DNA of the CDR3: TGTGCCAGCAGCCAAATGGGACAGGGCGGCACTGAAGCTTTCTTT. Protein product: CASSQMGQGGTEAFF.

The rearrangement links TRBV30 to TRBJ1-3; no clear D gene. The CDR3 consists of 13 residues. Germline V gene sequence: CDR1 GTSNPN, CDR2 SVGIG (reference sequence). The germline V and J ends were trimmed by 4 bases and 4 bases, with 11 bases remaining between them. CDR3 bases: TGTGCCTGGATCCGGGAATCCGGAAACACCATATATTTT. Translating gives CAWIRESGNTIYF.

The chain uses TRBV27 and TRBJ1-5; 7 bases match TRBD1. With 5 bases clipped from V and 0 bases from J, the junction kept 10 bases outside the gene matches. The CDR3 has 17 residues. The germline V gene has CDR1 MNHEY and CDR2 SMNVEV (reference sequence). CDR3 nucleotides: TGTGCCAGCAGTCCAGACAGGGCCCCAAATAGCAATCAGCCCCAGCATTTT. This gives the protein CASSPDRAPNSNQPQHF.

This chain joins TRBV7-8 and TRBJ1-6; a weak D match, TRBD1 (6 bases). The CDR3 sequence is 15 residues long. With 1 base removed from V and 7 bases from J, the gap between germline ends came to 11 bases. The germline CDR1 and CDR2 sequences are SGHVS and FQNEAQ. For the CDR3, the DNA is TGTGCCAGCAGCTTAGTGGACAGTCAAAATTCACCCCTCCACTTT. It is translated as CASSLVDSQNSPLHF.

CDR3 coding DNA: TGTGCCAGCAGGATACTAGCGGTGGCGATCAATGAGCAGTTCTTC. Translation: CASRILAVAINEQFF. V and J are TRBV27 and TRBJ2-1, with TRBD2 matching 8 bases. V shed 6 bases, J shed 6 bases, and the junction held 10 bases outside the gene matches. Germline V gene sequence: CDR1 MNHEY, CDR2 SMNVEV (reference sequence). CDR3 length: 15 amino acids.

The genes are TRBV18 and TRBJ1-1; TRBD1 matches 9 bases. V shed 2 bases, J shed 3 bases, and the junction held 19 bases outside the gene matches. Germline V gene lookup returns CDR1 KGHSH and CDR2 LQKENI. CDR3 length: 20 amino acids. The chain's CDR3 is CASSPWSVGLDRGGDTEAFF. In DNA form, the CDR3 reads TGTGCCAGCTCACCATGGAGTGTCGGGCTGGACAGGGGAGGGGACACTGAAGCTTTCTTT.

J is TRBJ2-7 and V is TRBV19, with D possibly being TRBD1 (6 bases). Deletions cut 8 bases from V and 3 bases from J, with 11 bases between. The V gene's germline CDR1 is LNHDA and CDR2 SQIVND (reference sequence). This CDR3 spans 12 amino acids. The CDR3 DNA reads as TGTGCCAGTTCCAGGGGCCACTACGAGCAGTACTTC. Translated: CASSRGHYEQYF.

This rearrangement joins TRBV18 to TRBJ2-7; 8 bases line up with TRBD1. The CDR3 contains 14 residues. J lost 2 bases, V lost 3 bases, and 3 bases had no gene match. CDR1 KGHSH and CDR2 LQKENI come from the germline V gene. The DNA for the CDR3 is TGTGCCAGCTCACCTAGACAGGGGACCTACGAGCAGTACTTC. Translating gives CASSPRQGTYEQYF.

The sample holds one count of this clone. The chain uses TRBV4-3 and TRBJ2-7; possibly TRBD2 for D (5 bases). The V end lost 4 bases, the J end lost 7 bases, and 14 bases lay between the germline ends. The CDR3 runs to 13 residues. Looked up from germline, CDR1 is LGHNA and CDR2 is YSLEER. CDR3 region: CASSRGLTREQYF. The CDR3 nucleotides read TGCGCCAGCAGCCGTGGACTTACGAGGGAGCAGTACTTC.

V is TRBV7-2 and J is TRBJ2-3; no clear D gene. CDR3 length: 15 residues. Between the trimmed V and J ends, which lost 2 bases and 1 base, there was a span of 10 bases. Germline CDR1 is SGHTA and CDR2 is FQGNSA. CDR3 bases: TGTGCCAGCAGCTTAAGCCGGTTCGGCACAGATACGCAGTATTTT. Amino acid sequence: CASSLSRFGTDTQYF.

The chain joins TRBV7-9 to TRBJ1-3; no clear D. This CDR3 is built from 13 residues. Germline CDR1 SEHNR, CDR2 FQNEAQ (reference sequence). Trimming left V 5 bases short and J 2 bases short, with 7 bases between. CDR3 region: CASSRAPGNTIYF. CDR3 bases: TGTGCCAGCAGCCGGGCCCCTGGAAACACCATATATTTT.

The V call is TRBV6-5, the J call TRBJ1-2; D is undetermined. The CDR3 runs to 13 residues. Germline lookup yields CDR1 MNHEY and CDR2 SVGAGI. Trimming pared 5 bases from V and 2 bases from J, leaving 9 bases between. The CDR3 DNA sequence: TGTGCCAGCAGTCAAGTTCCGAACTATGGCTACACCTTC. Its protein is CASSQVPNYGYTF.

The rearrangement uses TRBV7-8 and TRBJ1-1, with 8 bases matching TRBD1. CDR1 SGHVS and CDR2 FQNEAQ come from the germline V gene. The CDR3 runs to 17 residues. V lost 4 bases, J lost 0 bases, and 10 bases stayed unmatched. Here the CDR3 reads CASSSRTGHRMNTEAFF. The CDR3, as DNA: TGTGCCAGCAGCTCTAGGACAGGGCACCGGATGAACACTGAAGCTTTCTTT.

The chain links TRBV19 to TRBJ1-2; D is unclear. Trimming took off 2 bases at V and 6 bases at J, with 10 bases between the two ends. The CDR3 is made up of 13 amino acids. Germline V gene sequence: CDR1 LNHDA, CDR2 SQIVND (reference sequence). The CDR3 region is CASSIPYGDGYTF. The DNA for the CDR3 is TGTGCCAGTAGTATACCCTACGGGGATGGCTACACCTTC.

With regard to this clone: Its ends do not fully match the called genes, so a read error is possible. The chain links TRBV6-5 to TRBJ1-2; unclear D gene. The CDR3 is made up of 11 amino acids. Per the germline V gene, CDR1 is MNHEY and CDR2 is SVGAGI. The CDR3 nucleotides read TGTGCCGGCAGGCGGGACTATGGCTACACCTTC. This gives the protein CAGRRDYGYTF.

The gene calls are TRBV5-1 and TRBJ2-3, with 9 bases lining up with TRBD1. This CDR3 is 14 amino acids long. Germline loops: CDR1 SGHRS, CDR2 YFSETQ. V was clipped by 4 bases and J by 4 bases; unmatched bases: 4. The CDR3 is CASSPGTGPDTQYF. For the CDR3, the DNA is TGCGCCAGCAGCCCCGGGACAGGGCCAGATACGCAGTATTTT.

This rearrangement joins TRBV10-1 to TRBJ2-1; TRBD1 might be the D (7 bases). Germline assignment: CDR1 WNHNN and CDR2 SYGVQD (reference sequence). V was pared by 6 bases and J by 9 bases, with 9 bases between. The CDR3 sequence is 11 residues long. CDR3 amino acids: CASSRGVEQFF. As DNA, the CDR3 is TGCGCCAGCAGCAGGGGGGTTGAGCAGTTCTTC.

The gene calls are TRBV30 and TRBJ1-2; tentative D call: TRBD1 (6 bases). Trimming left V 3 bases short and J 4 bases short, with 15 bases between. Germline V lookup: CDR1 GTSNPN, CDR2 SVGIG (reference sequence). This CDR3 has 14 residues. The CDR3 DNA reads TGTGCCTGGAGCGCTGACAGGAACCCCTATGGCTACACCTTC. Translating it yields CAWSADRNPYGYTF.

The chain joins TRBV7-9 to TRBJ1-2; possible D gene TRBD1, 6 bases. V was trimmed by 5 bases and J by 4 bases, leaving 23 bases between them. The CDR3 has 17 amino acids. Looked up from germline, CDR1 is SEHNR and CDR2 is FQNEAQ (reference sequence). In DNA form, the CDR3 reads TGTGCCAGCAGCAAATATCGGGACTCGGGGGCGTTCTATGGCTACACCTTC. Protein product: CASSKYRDSGAFYGYTF.

The chain is built from TRBV7-9 and TRBJ1-1; D is unresolved. The germline V gene encodes CDR1 SEHNR and CDR2 FQNEAQ (reference sequence). The V end lost 0 bases, the J end lost 0 bases, and 8 bases lay between the germline ends. This CDR3 is 15 amino acids long. The CDR3 sequence: CASSLAALMNTEAFF. CDR3 sequence (DNA): TGTGCCAGCAGCTTAGCCGCCTTGATGAACACTGAAGCTTTCTTT.

The V call is TRBV6-5, the J call TRBJ2-7; TRBD2 matches at 13 bases. The junction had 11 bases not matched to a gene; V was cut back by 9 bases and J by 6 bases. CDR1 and CDR2 from the germline V gene are MNHEY and SVGAGI. This CDR3 is 15 amino acids long. The DNA for the CDR3 is TGTGCCAGTTCACCGGGACTAGCGGGGAGAACCGAGCAGTACTTC. This gives the protein CASSPGLAGRTEQYF.